This is a list of T cell receptor beta chains from one sample in a study of a mutant IDH1 vaccine in newly diagnosed glioma. No antigen is known for these receptors. Clones were sequenced by immunoSEQ multiplex PCR, and TCRdb holds only the in-frame ones, with some missing. Of around 80,000 clones listed, 85% are singletons. The sequenced sample was PBMCs, obtained from a glioma patient whose treatment included an IDH1 peptide vaccine. These receptors were taken from a woman between 50 and 59 years old with glioma. The CDR3 runs from the conserved cysteine through the conserved F or W. Each record gives: clone size, D gene, V gene, J gene, CDR3 DNA, CDR3 protein. The D gene is left open where the match is weak. Rows may omit the clone size; those that give it use once, few, many or a size class.

.	.	TRBV6-5	TRBJ2-7	TGTGCCAGCAGCCCGGTAGGGTTCCGGCAGTACTTC	CASSPVGFRQYF
.	.	TRBV5-4	TRBJ2-3	TGTGCCAGCAGCCCGCTAGTAGGCGGCATCGTCACAGATACGCAGTATTTT	CASSPLVGGIVTDTQYF
once	TRBD2	TRBV18	TRBJ2-1	TGTGCCAGCTCACCACCGTGGTCTAGCGGGAGTTCTGATGAGCAGTTCTTC	CASSPPWSSGSSDEQFF
.	.	TRBV7-9	TRBJ1-6	TGTGCCAGCAGCTTGTCCAGATCCCTCCACTTT	CASSLSRSLHF
.	TRBD1	TRBV30	TRBJ2-3	TGTGCCTGGAGAAGGGGGCCAGATACGCAGTATTTT	CAWRRGPDTQYF
.	.	TRBV5-1	TRBJ1-1	TGCGCCAGCAGCTCCGGGGCACAAACCACTGAAGCTTTCTTT	CASSSGAQTTEAFF
.	.	TRBV5-8	TRBJ1-3	TGTGCCACCGCATCGTGGGTCACCTACTCTGGAAACACCATATATTTT	CATASWVTYSGNTIYF
.	.	TRBV11-2	TRBJ2-7	TGTGCCAGCAGCTTAGTAGCGCAGAGCTACGAGCAGTACTTC	CASSLVAQSYEQYF
.	.	TRBV30	TRBJ1-6	TGTGCCTGGACGTGGGGTTATAATTCACCCCTCCACTTT	CAWTWGYNSPLHF
.	.	TRBV30	TRBJ2-2	TGTGCCTGGAGCGATATTCCCGGGGAGCTGTTTTTT	CAWSDIPGELFF